This T cell receptor (beta chain) derives from a study of PD-1 and CTLA-4 blockade in melanoma. Assay used: immunoSEQ multiplex PCR; TCRdb lists only in-frame clones, some missing. The sample lists some 15,000 clones, over 65% occurring once. The CDR3 is 18 amino acids. Trimming cost V 1 base and J 5 bases; bases outside gene matches: 8. Germline CDR1 and CDR2: SNHLY and FYNNEI. This TCR derives from a human donor with melanoma. The gene calls are TRBV2 and TRBJ2-7; 16 bases are a match to TRBD2. Sequencing was performed on CD8+ T cells from peripheral blood, taken before anti-PD-1 treatment. The CDR3 protein is CASSEEGLAGGPSDEQYF. As DNA, the CDR3 is TGTGCCAGCAGTGAAGAGGGACTAGCGGGAGGGCCGAGTGACGAGCAGTACTTC.